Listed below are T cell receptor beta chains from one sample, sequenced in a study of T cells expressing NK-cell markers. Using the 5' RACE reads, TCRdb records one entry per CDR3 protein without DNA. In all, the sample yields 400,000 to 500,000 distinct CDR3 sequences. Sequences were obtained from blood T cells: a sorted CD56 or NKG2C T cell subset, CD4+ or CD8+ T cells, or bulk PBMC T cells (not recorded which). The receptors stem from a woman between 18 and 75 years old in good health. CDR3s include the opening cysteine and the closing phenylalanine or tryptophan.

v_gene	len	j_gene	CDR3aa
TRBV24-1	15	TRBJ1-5	CATSGSGYSNQPQHF
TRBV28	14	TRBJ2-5	CASSLRTGQETQYF
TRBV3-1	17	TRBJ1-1	CASSPELTTAPYTEAFF
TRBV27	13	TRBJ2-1	CASSLAGTFWQFF
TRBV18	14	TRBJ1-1	CASSQSGGSAEAFF
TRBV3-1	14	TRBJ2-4	CASKNLASKNIQYF
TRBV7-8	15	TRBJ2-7	CASSPRGSAAYEQYF
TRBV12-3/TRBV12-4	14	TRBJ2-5	CASSLGPPSETQYF
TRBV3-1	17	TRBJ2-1	CASSQAPSGGGRNEQFF
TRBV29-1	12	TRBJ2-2	CSAQGAPGELFF
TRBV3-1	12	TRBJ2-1	CATGLRGHEQFF
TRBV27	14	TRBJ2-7	CASRTLESSYEQYF
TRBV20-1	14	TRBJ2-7	CSATPRTSGIEQYF
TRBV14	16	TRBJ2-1	CASSQSQAGEYNEQFF
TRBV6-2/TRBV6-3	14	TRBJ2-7	CASRGTSGSYEQYF
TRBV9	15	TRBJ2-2	CASSVEPQDTGELFF
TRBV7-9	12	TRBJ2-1	CASSLLDYEQFF
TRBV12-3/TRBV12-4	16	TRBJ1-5	CASSLDRAERGAPQHF
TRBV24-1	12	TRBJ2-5	CATSDTKETQYF
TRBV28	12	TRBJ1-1	CASSLVGREAFF
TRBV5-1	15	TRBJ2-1	CASSPSTGGDNEQFF
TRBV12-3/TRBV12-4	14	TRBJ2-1	CASSHGTAPDEQFF
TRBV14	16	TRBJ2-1	CASSPRSSRFGNEQFF
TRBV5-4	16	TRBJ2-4	CASSPSGRADKNIQYF
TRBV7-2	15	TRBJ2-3	CASSLGRGGTDTQYF
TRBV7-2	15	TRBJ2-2	CASRLAGTNTGELFF
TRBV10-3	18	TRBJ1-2	CAISESMRAGSKTWGYTF
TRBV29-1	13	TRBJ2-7	CSVDGDRVNEQYF
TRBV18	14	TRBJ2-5	CASSPGLVGETQYF
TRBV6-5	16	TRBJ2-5	CASSYGLGGYEETQYF
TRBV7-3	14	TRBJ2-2	CASSLIGPTGELFF
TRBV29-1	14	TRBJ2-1	CSAVRDREASKPFF
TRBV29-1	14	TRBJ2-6	CSVEVQGGANVLTF
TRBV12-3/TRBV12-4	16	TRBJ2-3	CASRYIAGGNTDTQYF
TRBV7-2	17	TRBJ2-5	CASSLVGLWDRQETQYF
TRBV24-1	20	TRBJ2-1	CATSDRGTSGSVLNYNEQFF
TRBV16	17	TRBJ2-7	CASSQSGLAGGSYEQYF
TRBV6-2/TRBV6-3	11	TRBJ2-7	CASSWSYEQYF
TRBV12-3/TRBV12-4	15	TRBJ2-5	CASSLPGRDQETQYF
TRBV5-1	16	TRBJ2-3	CASSSVGGIGTDTQYF
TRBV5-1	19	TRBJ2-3	CASSLGSSGGARFTDTQYF
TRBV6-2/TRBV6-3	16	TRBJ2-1	CASRNGGLAGENEQFF
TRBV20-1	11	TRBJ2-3	CSARIQDTQYF
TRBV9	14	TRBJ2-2	CASSVDWPSGELFF
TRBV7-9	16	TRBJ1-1	CASSAPWSRMNTEAFF
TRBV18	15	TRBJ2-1	CASSPVGGGYNEQFF
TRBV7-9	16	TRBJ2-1	CASTPRQGYMYNEQFF
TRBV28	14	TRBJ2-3	CASIPGGWTDTQYF
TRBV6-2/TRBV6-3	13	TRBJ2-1	CASSNGLAGGQFF
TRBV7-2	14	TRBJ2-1	CASSLSLTVNEQFF
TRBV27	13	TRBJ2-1	CASTKTSVNEQFF
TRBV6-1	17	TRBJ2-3	CASSPGLAGGWTDTQYF
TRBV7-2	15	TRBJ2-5	CASSREGLGRETQYF
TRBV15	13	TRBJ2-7	CATSRENRDEQYF
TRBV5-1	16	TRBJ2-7	CASSPWLGTSSYEQYF
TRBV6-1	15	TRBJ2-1	CASSQLAGGPDEQFF
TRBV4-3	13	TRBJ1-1	CASSQDPNMLAFF
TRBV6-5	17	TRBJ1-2	CASSYSETRGIGYGYTF
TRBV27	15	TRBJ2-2	CASSSRGGVRGELFF